A selection of T cell receptor beta chains follows, all from one sample in a study of OX40 agonist ivuxolimab in advanced cancers. Libraries were prepared by immunoSEQ multiplex PCR; TCRdb keeps only in-frame clonotypes and omits some of them. In the table there are over 80,000 clones, approximately 91% of which are singletons. This sample comprised CD4+ or CD8+ T cells sorted from blood, obtained in a trial of the OX40 agonist ivuxolimab. The source is an adult with an advanced solid tumor such as melanoma, head and neck, liver or kidney cancer. Each CDR3 is given with its conserved first and last residue. A D gene is named only where the DNA matches it firmly. Clone size is stated in some rows and not others, as once, few, many or a class when expanded.

d_gene: NA
abundance: NA
v_gene: TRBV28
j_gene: TRBJ2-5
CDR3aa: CASSPGGMGETQYF
CDR3nt: TGTGCCAGCAGCCCGGGGGGCATGGGAGAGACCCAGTACTTC

d_gene: NA
abundance: once
v_gene: TRBV7-9
j_gene: TRBJ1-5
CDR3aa: CASSFDTYQPQHF
CDR3nt: TGTGCCAGCAGCTTCGACACGTATCAGCCCCAGCATTTT

d_gene: NA
abundance: once
v_gene: TRBV13
j_gene: TRBJ1-2
CDR3aa: CASSLGTGNNYGYTF
CDR3nt: TGTGCCAGCAGCTTAGGGACAGGAAATAACTATGGCTACACCTTC

d_gene: TRBD1
abundance: NA
v_gene: TRBV11-2
j_gene: TRBJ1-4
CDR3aa: CASSRQGMVHEKLFF
CDR3nt: TGTGCCAGCAGCCGACAGGGGATGGTGCATGAAAAACTGTTTTTT

d_gene: NA
abundance: NA
v_gene: TRBV20-1
j_gene: TRBJ2-7
CDR3aa: CSARNSYEQYF
CDR3nt: TGCAGTGCCAGAAACTCGTACGAGCAGTACTTC

d_gene: NA
abundance: NA
v_gene: TRBV2
j_gene: TRBJ1-2
CDR3aa: CASSLVGSGYTF
CDR3nt: TGTGCCAGCAGCCTCGTAGGGTCTGGCTACACCTTC

d_gene: TRBD1
abundance: NA
v_gene: TRBV29-1
j_gene: TRBJ2-5
CDR3aa: CSATGVGTQYF
CDR3nt: TGCAGCGCGACAGGGGTGGGGACCCAGTACTTC

d_gene: TRBD1
abundance: NA
v_gene: TRBV5-6
j_gene: TRBJ1-6
CDR3aa: CASSLLDRVGSPLHF
CDR3nt: TGTGCCAGCAGCCTACTTGACAGGGTAGGATCACCCCTCCACTTT

d_gene: TRBD2
abundance: once
v_gene: TRBV7-2
j_gene: TRBJ2-1
CDR3aa: CASSLRGGAGGLDNEQFF
CDR3nt: TGTGCCAGCAGCTTGAGGGGTGGGGCGGGAGGCCTTGACAATGAGCAGTTCTTC

d_gene: NA
abundance: NA
v_gene: TRBV28
j_gene: TRBJ2-1
CDR3aa: CASISRGVYNEQFF
CDR3nt: TGTGCCAGCATATCAAGAGGGGTATACAATGAGCAGTTCTTC

d_gene: NA
abundance: NA
v_gene: TRBV7-8
j_gene: TRBJ2-1
CDR3aa: CASSLLLSPFSYNEQFF
CDR3nt: TGTGCCAGCAGCTTATTACTGTCCCCCTTCTCCTACAATGAGCAGTTCTTC

d_gene: NA
abundance: NA
v_gene: TRBV10-3
j_gene: TRBJ2-3
CDR3aa: CAISEIGPTDTQYF
CDR3nt: TGTGCCATCAGTGAAATTGGGCCCACAGATACGCAGTATTTT

d_gene: TRBD1
abundance: NA
v_gene: TRBV5-1
j_gene: TRBJ2-5
CDR3aa: CASSPGQGFGETQYF
CDR3nt: TGCGCCAGCAGCCCGGGACAGGGGTTTGGAGAGACCCAGTACTTC

d_gene: TRBD1
abundance: NA
v_gene: TRBV7-6
j_gene: TRBJ2-5
CDR3aa: CASSLAGTGLETQYF
CDR3nt: TGTGCCAGCAGCTTAGCTGGGACAGGGCTAGAGACCCAGTACTTC

d_gene: TRBD2
abundance: NA
v_gene: TRBV9
j_gene: TRBJ2-1
CDR3aa: CASSETSGSYNEQFF
CDR3nt: TGTGCCAGCAGCGAGACTAGCGGGTCGTACAATGAGCAGTTCTTC

d_gene: NA
abundance: NA
v_gene: TRBV7-8
j_gene: TRBJ2-7
CDR3aa: CASSLAGGSHEQYF
CDR3nt: TGTGCCAGCAGCTTAGCGGGGGGAAGCCACGAGCAGTACTTC

d_gene: NA
abundance: NA
v_gene: TRBV28
j_gene: TRBJ2-5
CDR3aa: CASSEGNYGGLETQYF
CDR3nt: TGTGCCAGCAGTGAAGGGAATTATGGGGGGTTGGAGACCCAGTACTTC

d_gene: TRBD1
abundance: NA
v_gene: TRBV29-1
j_gene: TRBJ2-1
CDR3aa: CSGGTGYYDEQFF
CDR3nt: TGCAGCGGGGGGACAGGGTATTACGATGAGCAGTTCTTC

d_gene: NA
abundance: NA
v_gene: TRBV4-1
j_gene: TRBJ2-7
CDR3aa: CASRQSAGQSYEQYF
CDR3nt: TGCGCCAGCAGGCAATCTGCGGGACAATCCTACGAGCAGTACTTC

d_gene: NA
abundance: NA
v_gene: TRBV11-2
j_gene: TRBJ1-4
CDR3aa: CASSLSVVGNEKLFF
CDR3nt: TGTGCCAGCAGCTTATCGGTCGTAGGAAATGAAAAACTGTTTTTT

d_gene: TRBD2
abundance: NA
v_gene: TRBV5-4
j_gene: TRBJ2-1
CDR3aa: CASRTGTSRSSYNEQFF
CDR3nt: TGTGCCAGCAGAACCGGGACTAGCAGGAGCTCCTACAATGAGCAGTTCTTC

d_gene: NA
abundance: NA
v_gene: TRBV28
j_gene: TRBJ1-1
CDR3aa: CASSLFSTEAFF
CDR3nt: TGTGCCAGCAGTTTATTTTCCACTGAAGCTTTCTTT

d_gene: TRBD2
abundance: once
v_gene: TRBV19
j_gene: TRBJ2-3
CDR3aa: CASSILAGEGTQYF
CDR3nt: TGTGCCAGTAGTATCCTAGCGGGAGAGGGAACGCAGTATTTT

d_gene: NA
abundance: NA
v_gene: TRBV7-9
j_gene: TRBJ2-2
CDR3aa: CASSLKGTVAGELFF
CDR3nt: TGTGCCAGCAGCTTGAAGGGGACGGTGGCCGGGGAGCTGTTTTTT

d_gene: NA
abundance: NA
v_gene: TRBV7-9
j_gene: TRBJ2-1
CDR3aa: CASSQVSVMVNEQFF
CDR3nt: TGTGCCAGCAGCCAAGTATCGGTTATGGTCAATGAGCAGTTCTTC

d_gene: NA
abundance: once
v_gene: TRBV19
j_gene: TRBJ1-1
CDR3aa: CASSIARRLNTEAFF
CDR3nt: TGTGCCAGTAGTATCGCCCGGCGTTTGAACACTGAAGCTTTCTTT

d_gene: TRBD2
abundance: NA
v_gene: TRBV7-3
j_gene: TRBJ2-5
CDR3aa: CASSSMGGSETQYF
CDR3nt: TGTGCCAGCAGTAGCATGGGAGGGTCAGAGACCCAGTACTTC

d_gene: NA
abundance: NA
v_gene: TRBV28
j_gene: TRBJ1-1
CDR3aa: CASSFGGAEAFF
CDR3nt: TGTGCCAGCAGTTTTGGAGGGGCTGAAGCTTTCTTT

d_gene: NA
abundance: NA
v_gene: TRBV21-1
j_gene: TRBJ2-2
CDR3aa: CASSKVRPGESGTGELFF
CDR3nt: TGTGCCAGCAGCAAAGTTAGGCCAGGGGAATCTGGTACCGGGGAGCTGTTTTTT

d_gene: NA
abundance: once
v_gene: TRBV7-9
j_gene: TRBJ1-5
CDR3aa: CASSPTAGGQPQHF
CDR3nt: TGTGCCAGCAGCCCCACGGCGGGGGGTCAGCCCCAGCATTTT

d_gene: NA
abundance: NA
v_gene: TRBV27
j_gene: TRBJ2-7
CDR3aa: CASSLKRVAYEQYF
CDR3nt: TGTGCCAGCAGTTTGAAGCGGGTAGCCTACGAGCAGTACTTC

d_gene: NA
abundance: NA
v_gene: TRBV7-9
j_gene: TRBJ1-2
CDR3aa: CASSLGGPSDGYTF
CDR3nt: TGTGCCAGCAGCTTAGGCGGTCCTTCGGATGGCTACACCTTC

d_gene: NA
abundance: NA
v_gene: TRBV5-1
j_gene: TRBJ2-1
CDR3aa: CASRRDSYNEQFF
CDR3nt: TGCGCCAGCCGCAGGGACTCCTACAATGAGCAGTTCTTC

d_gene: TRBD2
abundance: once
v_gene: TRBV5-6
j_gene: TRBJ2-1
CDR3aa: CASSLFSGRAYNEQFF
CDR3nt: TGTGCCAGCAGCTTGTTTAGCGGGAGGGCCTACAATGAGCAGTTCTTC

d_gene: NA
abundance: NA
v_gene: TRBV20-1
j_gene: TRBJ1-1
CDR3aa: CSARGNTEAFF
CDR3nt: TGCAGTGCTAGGGGGAACACTGAAGCTTTCTTT

d_gene: NA
abundance: NA
v_gene: TRBV15
j_gene: TRBJ2-7
CDR3aa: CATSSTKRYEQYF
CDR3nt: TGTGCCACCAGCAGCACCAAGAGATACGAGCAGTACTTC

d_gene: NA
abundance: NA
v_gene: TRBV5-1
j_gene: TRBJ2-3
CDR3aa: CASSRAGTDTQYF
CDR3nt: TGCGCCAGCAGCAGAGCGGGCACAGATACGCAGTATTTT

d_gene: NA
abundance: NA
v_gene: TRBV29-1
j_gene: TRBJ2-1
CDR3aa: CSVERGLGSYNEQFF
CDR3nt: TGCAGCGTTGAAAGAGGTCTAGGCTCCTACAATGAGCAGTTCTTC

d_gene: TRBD2
abundance: NA
v_gene: TRBV6-6
j_gene: TRBJ2-7
CDR3aa: CASSYRETSGGYEQYF
CDR3nt: TGTGCCAGCAGTTACCGAGAGACTAGCGGAGGCTACGAGCAGTACTTC

d_gene: TRBD2
abundance: NA
v_gene: TRBV19
j_gene: TRBJ2-3
CDR3aa: CASSTGTSGSRRGTDTQYF
CDR3nt: TGTGCCAGTAGTACAGGGACTAGCGGGAGTAGGCGAGGCACAGATACGCAGTATTTT

d_gene: NA
abundance: NA
v_gene: TRBV19
j_gene: TRBJ2-7
CDR3aa: CASSPGIDRNEQYF
CDR3nt: TGTGCCAGTAGCCCCGGGATCGACCGGAACGAGCAGTACTTC

d_gene: TRBD1
abundance: NA
v_gene: TRBV19
j_gene: TRBJ1-4
CDR3aa: CASRTGQGEKLFF
CDR3nt: TGTGCCAGTAGAACCGGACAGGGGGAAAAACTGTTTTTT

d_gene: TRBD1
abundance: few
v_gene: TRBV2
j_gene: TRBJ2-7
CDR3aa: CASIDLPGQGTYEQYF
CDR3nt: TGTGCCAGCATCGACTTACCGGGACAGGGAACCTACGAGCAGTACTTC

d_gene: NA
abundance: NA
v_gene: TRBV18
j_gene: TRBJ1-5
CDR3aa: CASSPRSLGSNQPQHF
CDR3nt: TGTGCCAGCTCACCTAGGAGTCTCGGCAGCAATCAGCCCCAGCATTTT

d_gene: NA
abundance: NA
v_gene: TRBV25-1
j_gene: TRBJ2-7
CDR3aa: CASSGWGAEQYF
CDR3nt: TGTGCCAGCAGTGGCTGGGGGGCCGAGCAGTACTTC

d_gene: TRBD2
abundance: NA
v_gene: TRBV7-2
j_gene: TRBJ2-1
CDR3aa: CASSPYAGGPGPQFF
CDR3nt: TGTGCCAGCAGTCCTTACGCGGGAGGGCCGGGCCCGCAGTTCTTC

d_gene: TRBD1
abundance: NA
v_gene: TRBV11-2
j_gene: TRBJ2-1
CDR3aa: CASSDWTGNYNEQFF
CDR3nt: TGTGCCAGCAGCGATTGGACAGGTAACTACAATGAGCAGTTCTTC

d_gene: TRBD1
abundance: NA
v_gene: TRBV9
j_gene: TRBJ1-2
CDR3aa: CASSKRTGPSNYGYTF
CDR3nt: TGTGCCAGCAGCAAACGGACAGGGCCCTCTAACTATGGCTACACCTTC

d_gene: TRBD1
abundance: NA
v_gene: TRBV19
j_gene: TRBJ1-1
CDR3aa: CASRGVAGTENTEAFF
CDR3nt: TGTGCCAGTCGTGGGGTTGCGGGGACAGAGAACACTGAAGCTTTCTTT

d_gene: NA
abundance: NA
v_gene: TRBV21-1
j_gene: TRBJ2-1
CDR3aa: CASSKGPTPCSYNEQFF
CDR3nt: TGTGCCAGCAGCAAAGGACCGACCCCCTGCTCCTACAATGAGCAGTTCTTC

d_gene: NA
abundance: NA
v_gene: TRBV27
j_gene: TRBJ1-2
CDR3aa: CASRDPGRSYTF
CDR3nt: TGTGCCAGCAGAGACCCGGGACGGAGCTACACCTTC

d_gene: NA
abundance: NA
v_gene: TRBV9
j_gene: TRBJ1-4
CDR3aa: CASSVAVHSNEKLFF
CDR3nt: TGTGCCAGCAGCGTTGCGGTACACTCAAATGAAAAACTGTTTTTT

d_gene: NA
abundance: NA
v_gene: TRBV5-1
j_gene: TRBJ2-2
CDR3aa: CASSLGDNTGELFF
CDR3nt: TGCGCCAGCAGCTTGGGGGACAACACCGGGGAGCTGTTTTTT

d_gene: NA
abundance: few
v_gene: TRBV5-1
j_gene: TRBJ1-2
CDR3aa: CASSLGSSYGYTF
CDR3nt: TGCGCCAGCAGCTTGGGCAGCTCCTATGGCTACACCTTC

d_gene: NA
abundance: NA
v_gene: TRBV18
j_gene: TRBJ2-1
CDR3aa: CASSAFVLGYNEQFF
CDR3nt: TGTGCCAGCTCAGCCTTCGTACTAGGCTACAATGAGCAGTTCTTC